A single sample gave rise to the 23 T cell receptor beta chains below, sequenced in a study of cytotoxic CD8 clonotypes in ibrutinib-treated CLL. Libraries were prepared by immunoSEQ multiplex PCR; TCRdb keeps only in-frame clonotypes and omits some of them. The table shows 150,000 to 200,000 clones, with more than 70% occurring only once. Sample: PBMCs, taken at disease progression, from a patient treated with ibrutinib. Receptors were obtained from a human donor with chronic lymphocytic leukemia.

This clone is a singleton in its sample. The chain recombines TRBV5-1 with TRBJ1-3, with D hard to call. The germline V and J ends were trimmed by 0 bases and 4 bases, with 11 bases remaining between them. The CDR3 contains 15 residues. Germline lookup yields CDR1 SGHRS and CDR2 YFSETQ. CDR3 amino acids: CASSLAVPRGNTIYF. DNA for the CDR3: TGCGCCAGCAGCTTGGCCGTGCCGAGGGGAAACACCATATATTTT.

The V and J genes are TRBV27 and TRBJ2-2; 10 nucleotides match TRBD2. The germline V gene encodes CDR1 MNHEY and CDR2 SMNVEV (reference sequence). The J segment lost 5 bases and the V segment lost 6 bases, leaving 3 bases of the junction unmatched. This CDR3 has 14 residues. The CDR3 sequence: CASSWTSGTGELFF. In nucleotides, the CDR3 is TGTGCCAGCAGCTGGACTAGCGGTACCGGGGAGCTGTTTTTT.

This sequence joins TRBV5-6 and TRBJ1-2, with TRBD1 matching 7 bases. CDR1 and CDR2 from the germline V gene are SGHDT and YYEEEE. The CDR3 loop spans 14 amino acids. V lost 2 bases, J lost 7 bases, and 8 bases stayed unmatched. CDR3 region: CASSFPKGAFGYTF. DNA of the CDR3: TGTGCCAGCAGCTTTCCGAAGGGGGCGTTTGGCTACACCTTC.

The chain has TRBV29-1 and TRBJ2-7; possible D gene TRBD1, 5 bases. CDR1 SQVTM and CDR2 ANQGSEA come from the germline V gene. The CDR3 spans 14 residues. Trimming removed 2 bases from V and 3 bases from J, with 14 bases in between. In nucleotides, the CDR3 is TGCAGCGTTGAAATATTGGGCAGGGACTACGAGCAGTACTTC. This codes for CSVEILGRDYEQYF.

The chain uses TRBV9 and TRBJ2-5, with D possibly being TRBD1 (5 bases). Germline V gene sequence: CDR1 SGDLS, CDR2 YYNGEE. CDR3 size: 13 residues. Deletions cut 6 bases from V and 1 base from J, with 10 bases between. CDR3 bases: TGTGCCAGCAAGGCAGGGTCCCAAGAGACCCAGTACTTC. As protein: CASKAGSQETQYF.

This clone came up a few times. The chain couples TRBV6-1 to TRBJ1-2; D gene unclear. Germline V lookup: CDR1 MNHNS, CDR2 SASEGT. The CDR3 totals 15 residues. V lost 1 base and J lost 0, with 9 bases in between. The CDR3 region has the DNA TGTGCCAGCAGTGAAGTCATTGGGACTAACTATGGCTACACCTTC. It is translated as CASSEVIGTNYGYTF.

V is TRBV4-3 and J is TRBJ2-7; 9 bases map to TRBD2. V shed 3 bases and J 1 base; nucleotides not matched to a gene: 7. Per the germline V gene, CDR1 is LGHNA and CDR2 is YSLEER. The CDR3 is 16 amino acids. The CDR3 loop is CASSHNIAGESYEQYF. Written as DNA, the CDR3 is TGCGCCAGCAGCCACAACATAGCGGGAGAGTCCTACGAGCAGTACTTC.

The chain uses TRBV25-1 and TRBJ1-1, with D perhaps TRBD1 (5 bases). CDR1 and CDR2 from the germline V gene are MGHDK and SYGVNS. V was cut by 0 bases and J by 1 base, with 12 bases left in between. This CDR3 has 16 residues. For the CDR3, the DNA is TGTGCCAGCAGTGAATATCTGGACACACCGAACACTGAAGCTTTCTTT. It translates to CASSEYLDTPNTEAFF.

The V and J genes are TRBV2 and TRBJ1-2; D ambiguous. Germline V gene data show CDR1 as SNHLY and CDR2 as FYNNEI. The V end was cut by 7 bases, the J end by 3 bases, with 12 bases between. This CDR3 is 13 amino acids long. CDR3 bases: TGTGCCAGCACGCCCTTCCGGGACTATGGCTACACCTTC. Its translation is CASTPFRDYGYTF.

This chain uses TRBV5-6 with TRBJ1-5, with D uncertain. V lost 4 bases, J lost 5 bases, and 7 bases lay in between. From germline, CDR1 is SGHDT and CDR2 YYEEEE. The CDR3 has 12 residues. The CDR3: CASSVADQPQHF. CDR3 DNA: TGTGCCAGCAGCGTTGCAGATCAGCCCCAGCATTTT.

V and J are TRBV28 and TRBJ2-5, with 7 bases that match TRBD1. This CDR3 has 16 residues. Germline assignment: CDR1 MDHEN and CDR2 SYDVKM. The junction had 12 bases not matched to a gene; V was cut back by 3 bases and J by 5 bases. CDR3 in DNA: TGTGCCAGCAGTTTTTCCTCGACAGGGTTCGTCGAGACCCAGTACTTC. The encoded protein is CASSFSSTGFVETQYF.

The rearrangement uses TRBV29-1 and TRBJ1-4; perhaps TRBD1 as D (5 bases). Trimming removed 4 bases at V and 5 bases at J, with 11 bases between. CDR1 and CDR2 from the germline V gene are SQVTM and ANQGSEA. This CDR3 has 13 amino acids. The CDR3 here is CSVVGQGNEKLFF. The CDR3, as DNA: TGCAGCGTTGTAGGGCAGGGAAATGAAAAACTGTTTTTT.

J is TRBJ2-2 and V is TRBV5-4; D may match TRBD1 or TRBD2 (6 bases each). The CDR3 contains 16 residues. V was shortened by 4 bases and J by 2 bases, with 15 bases between the two germline ends. In germline, CDR1 is SGHNT, CDR2 YYREEE (reference sequence). The CDR3 nucleotides are TGTGCCAGCAGCCCCATGGGGGGCGAAAACACCGGGGAGCTGTTTTTT. Amino acids: CASSPMGGENTGELFF.

The chain employs TRBV10-1 and TRBJ1-2; D is unclear. Germline CDR1 reads WNHNN; CDR2 reads SYGVQD (reference sequence). The germline V and J ends were trimmed by 8 bases and 8 bases, with 27 bases remaining between them. There are 16 residues in the CDR3. CDR3 coding DNA: TGCGCCAGCGATCCGCTTGTTTACCACAAAATCCCAGGCTACACCTTC. Protein: CASDPLVYHKIPGYTF.

The V and J genes are TRBV28 and TRBJ2-7; D unresolved. Germline CDR1 MDHEN, CDR2 SYDVKM. V lost 5 bases, J lost 0 bases, and 14 bases lay in between. This CDR3 comprises 15 residues. The CDR3 here is CASSPPWGSSYEQYF. The CDR3 nucleotides are TGTGCCAGCAGTCCTCCCTGGGGTAGCTCCTACGAGCAGTACTTC.

The chain has TRBV29-1 and TRBJ2-3; 10 positions match TRBD2. The CDR3 loop spans 15 amino acids. The V and J ends lost 5 bases and 0 bases, in that order; junction bases with no gene match: 5. Germline CDR1 and CDR2: SQVTM and ANQGSEA. The CDR3 nucleotides read TGCAGCGTTCAAGGACTAGCGGATAGCACAGATACGCAGTATTTT. It yields the protein CSVQGLADSTDTQYF.

V gene TRBV11-2 combines with J gene TRBJ1-4, with D hard to call. V lost 5 bases, J lost 7 bases, and 8 bases lay in between. This CDR3 has 12 residues. Germline V gene data show CDR1 as SGHAT and CDR2 as FQNNGV. The CDR3: CASSPVGEKLFF. The CDR3 DNA reads TGTGCCAGCAGCCCTGTCGGTGAAAAACTGTTTTTT.

This clone has a single count. The rearrangement links TRBV27 to TRBJ2-3; D gene uncertain. Between the trimmed V and J ends, which lost 5 bases and 3 bases, there was a span of 12 bases. The CDR3 has 14 amino acids. Germline CDR1 MNHEY, CDR2 SMNVEV (reference sequence). In DNA form, the CDR3 reads TGTGCCAGCAGTCCCCTAGGACCGACAGATACGCAGTATTTT. It translates to CASSPLGPTDTQYF.

The chain combines TRBV19 with TRBJ2-7; D may be TRBD1 (5 bases). The CDR3 is made up of 13 amino acids. The V gene's germline CDR1 is LNHDA and CDR2 SQIVND (reference sequence). Deletions cut 5 bases from V and 3 bases from J, with 11 bases between. CDR3 amino acids: CASSLDILYEQYF. CDR3 bases: TGTGCCAGTAGTTTGGACATTCTCTACGAGCAGTACTTC.

CDR3 coding DNA: TGTGCCTGGAGTTGGGGGGGGAACACTGAAGCTTTCTTT. Protein sequence: CAWSWGGNTEAFF. The V and J genes are TRBV30 and TRBJ1-1, with D perhaps TRBD1 (5 bases). The CDR3 contains 13 residues. Trimming took off 2 bases at V and 1 base at J, with 8 bases between the two ends. Per the germline V gene, CDR1 is GTSNPN and CDR2 is SVGIG (reference sequence).

V is TRBV19 and J is TRBJ2-7; the D gene could be TRBD1 or TRBD2 (5 bases each). Germline V gives CDR1 LNHDA, CDR2 SQIVND (reference sequence). The CDR3 spans 12 residues. V lost 5 bases to trimming and J lost 4 bases, with 9 bases between them. CDR3 DNA sequence: TGTGCCAGTAGTGTCGGGGCATACGAGCAGTACTTC. It yields the protein CASSVGAYEQYF. The whole variable domain, remainder taken from reference TRBV19 and TRBJ2-7, is DGGITQSPKYLFRKEGQNVTLSCEQNLNHDAMYWYRQDPGQGLRLIYYSQIVNDFQKGDIAEGYSVSREKKESFPLTVTSAQKNPTAFYLCASSVGAYEQYFGPGTRLTVT.

This chain uses TRBV11-1 with TRBJ1-1; D gene unclear. This CDR3 has 14 residues. The V gene's germline CDR1 is SGHAT and CDR2 FQDESV (reference sequence). Trimming removed 5 bases from V and 1 base from J, with 11 bases in between. CDR3 bases: TGTGCCAGCAGCCTCGGACTGACGAACACTGAAGCTTTCTTT. It specifies CASSLGLTNTEAFF.

The gene calls are TRBV6-6 and TRBJ2-3; the D gene is possibly TRBD1 (6 bases). V was trimmed by 6 bases and J by 0 bases, leaving 10 bases between them. This CDR3 spans 14 amino acids. Per the germline V gene, CDR1 is MNHNY and CDR2 is SVGAGI (reference sequence). The CDR3 reads CASSNTGSTDTQYF. CDR3 sequence (DNA): TGTGCCAGCAGCAACACAGGGAGCACAGATACGCAGTATTTT.